The T cell receptor (beta chain) under discussion was sequenced for a study of blood T cell dynamics during melanoma immunotherapy. Across the whole study: Patients with metastatic melanoma got pembrolizumab or nivolumab-ipilimumab as first-line care. General study findings and limits: It remained unknown if the driving T cell clones were melanoma-specific.

Germline CDR1 reads SGHTA; CDR2 reads FQGNSA. The CDR3 length is 11 residues. The V and J ends lost 5 bases and 1 base respectively, with 3 bases between them. Time point here: week 3, after first cycle of checkpoint inhibitor. Measured with immunoSEQ multiplex PCR; TCRdb has only the in-frame clones, and not every one. The repertoire has roughly 30,000 clones, approximately 83% of them found once; the top ten carry approximately 10%. This clone has a handful of counts. No antigen is known for it. The clonotype was recovered from a human donor with melanoma. The chain recombines TRBV7-2 with TRBJ2-7; D unclear. The sample was blood, taken from a patient treated with checkpoint blockade. The CDR3 is CASSESYEQYF. The CDR3 nucleotides read TGTGCCAGCAGCGAGTCCTACGAGCAGTACTTC.